A single TCR beta chain is shown here with its context. The data were obtained in a study of blood T cell repertoires in COVID-19. About the study: T cells, B-cell-depleted T cells, or PBMCs provided the cDNA or gDNA that served as material.

The table came from immunoSEQ multiplex PCR; TCRdb's copy has only in-frame clones and leaves some out. Here the sample spans 70,000 to 95,000 clones, around 80% being singletons. This clonotype was obtained from a middle-aged woman with active or convalescent COVID-19. Material: peripheral blood.

The CDR3 here is CASRRGGAYNEQFF. CDR3 nucleotides: TGTGCCAGTCGCCGGGGGGGGGCCTACAATGAGCAGTTCTTC. The chain links TRBV19 to TRBJ2-1, with 8 bases identical to TRBD2. The V and J ends lost 8 bases and 2 bases, in that order; junction bases with no gene match: 5. The CDR3 runs to 14 residues. Germline V gene lookup returns CDR1 LNHDA and CDR2 SQIVND (reference sequence).